This T cell receptor (beta chain) was observed in a study of shared clonotypes between healthy human individuals. The study, taken as a whole, reports: Generally, estimated richness proved larger in naive subsets than it did in memory subsets.

Assay runs were performed at deep level. The table came from immunoSEQ multiplex PCR; TCRdb's copy has only in-frame clones and leaves some out. The table has 90,000 to 130,000 clones, around 68% seen once; the top ten hold almost 25%. About this clone itself: What it binds is unknown.

The germline V gene encodes CDR1 SGHDN and CDR2 FVKESK. The V segment lost 3 bases and the J segment 7 bases; nucleotides outside the gene matches: 11. The CDR3 has 15 residues. The gene calls are TRBV14 and TRBJ2-7; 8 bases align to TRBD1. Specimen: memory CD8+ T cells sorted from blood. The subset is: CD45RO+ cells pooled with CCR7-negative TemRA cells. This receptor was obtained from a woman aged 25 to 39 in good health. The CDR3 DNA sequence: TGTGCCAGCAGCCACCTAGGACAGGGAGGTCGAGAGCAGTACTTC. This sequence encodes CASSHLGQGGREQYF.